This TCR beta chain appears in the sequencing data of a study of Ad26.COV2.S vaccination and SARS-CoV-2 variants. On the study more broadly: Recipients of Ad26.COV2.S got it intramuscularly, once or twice 56 days apart.

Regarding treatment: over 15 received Ad26.COV2.S at low or high dose, single or two shots; 5 received placebo; per-sample allocation not given. Sampling occurred on day 63 after the first vaccine or placebo injection. Donation was by an adult aged 18-55 years who was in Boston. The table came from immunoSEQ multiplex PCR; TCRdb's copy has only in-frame clones and leaves some out. Of a few hundred thousand clones listed, 80% to 95% were seen once; the top ten hold 1.5% to 2%. V lost 6 bases, J lost 3 bases, and 4 bases stayed unmatched. The CDR3 covers 13 residues. CDR1 is SNHLY and CDR2 is FYNNEI in the germline V gene.

Sample: peripheral blood, taken in a trial of Ad26.COV2.S vaccine versus placebo. The sequence was obtained from a person between 18 and 65 years old who received the Ad26.COV2.S COVID-19 vaccine or a placebo. The chain employs TRBV2 and TRBJ1-1; 7 bases map to TRBD1. CDR3 coding DNA: TGTGCCAGCAGGGGACAGAGGTACACTGAAGCTTTCTTT. This encodes CASRGQRYTEAFF.